What follows are 27 T cell receptor beta chains derived from one specimen sequenced in a study of CD8+ T cells in alopecia areata. Extracted from the samples, RNA was reverse transcribed into cDNA to serve as the sequencing template. Produced via immunoSEQ multiplex PCR; TCRdb's table is partial and in-frame only. The table records over 150,000 clones, approximately 62% of them present only once. Material: CD4+ T cells sorted from blood, obtained at week 0. These receptors all come from a human donor with alopecia areata.

The V gene is TRBV4-3, the J gene TRBJ2-4; maybe TRBD1 (5 bases). Germline CDR1 LGHNA, CDR2 YSLEER. CDR3 length equals 14 residues. V lost 0 bases and J 8 bases, leaving 11 bases between the germline ends. The CDR3 here is CASSQDQGRDIQYF. CDR3 DNA: TGCGCCAGCAGCCAAGATCAGGGCAGGGACATTCAGTACTTC.

This clone has only a few counts. This rearrangement joins TRBV29-1 to TRBJ2-5; TRBD1 matches at 8 bases. The CDR3 runs 16 residues. Germline values: CDR1 SQVTM, CDR2 ANQGSEA. V lost 2 bases and J lost 4; bases outside the gene matches: 12. The DNA for the CDR3 is TGCAGCGTTGAAAGGGCCCGGCAGGGGGCATCAGAGACCCAGTACTTC. Translation: CSVERARQGASETQYF.

The chain recombines TRBV5-1 with TRBJ2-7; weak D call: TRBD1 (6 bases). This CDR3 is 13 amino acids long. Germline values: CDR1 SGHRS, CDR2 YFSETQ. V lost 4 bases, J lost 1 base, and 9 bases lay in between. The CDR3 sequence: CASSPDSSYEQYF. CDR3 nucleotide sequence: TGCGCCAGCAGCCCGGACAGTTCCTACGAGCAGTACTTC.

The table lists this clone with a few counts. This rearrangement joins TRBV5-6 to TRBJ1-5; no clear D gene. Germline V gene lookup returns CDR1 SGHDT and CDR2 YYEEEE. This CDR3 contains 12 residues. Trimming took 4 bases from V and 3 from J, leaving 5 bases between them. CDR3 in DNA: TGTGCCAGCAGCCTAAACAATCAGCCCCAGCATTTT. Encoded protein: CASSLNNQPQHF.

This clone has more than one count but fewer than ten. This chain connects TRBV2 to TRBJ1-6; D may be TRBD1 (5 bases). Trimming removed 2 bases from V and 0 bases from J, with 11 bases in between. The length of the CDR3 is 17 residues. The V gene's germline CDR1 is SNHLY and CDR2 FYNNEI. This chain's CDR3 is CASSERQPSSYNSPLHF. The CDR3 region has the DNA TGTGCCAGCAGTGAACGACAGCCGAGCTCCTATAATTCACCCCTCCACTTT.

The chain recombines TRBV29-1 with TRBJ1-1; no reliable D call. Trimming stripped 6 bases from V and 11 bases from J, with 16 bases between. Germline V lookup: CDR1 SQVTM, CDR2 ANQGSEA. There are 11 residues in the CDR3. Here the CDR3 DNA reads TGCAGCGTCCGGGAAGCAGACTACGCTTTCTTT. This gives the protein CSVREADYAFF.

This chain joins TRBV2 and TRBJ2-1, with D hard to call. CDR1 is SNHLY and CDR2 is FYNNEI in the germline V gene. The CDR3 length is 12 residues. The V and J ends lost 8 bases and 6 bases respectively, with 11 bases between them. CDR3 amino acids: CASLTVPNEQFF. For the CDR3, the DNA is TGTGCCAGCCTAACAGTACCCAATGAGCAGTTCTTC.

The chain is built from TRBV6-1 and TRBJ1-2; D remains ambiguous. Germline V lookup: CDR1 MNHNS, CDR2 SASEGT. The V end lost 10 bases, the J end lost 5 bases, and 20 bases lay between the germline ends. The CDR3 extends over 14 amino acids. The CDR3 coding sequence is TGTGCCACCGAGGCGGGATCGGATGTTTATGGCTACACCTTC. Its translation: CATEAGSDVYGYTF.

The rearrangement uses TRBV5-4 and TRBJ2-5, with D possibly TRBD2 on 6 matching bases. The CDR3 runs to 13 residues. Looked up from germline, CDR1 is SGHNT and CDR2 is YYREEE (reference sequence). V was pared by 6 bases and J by 3 bases, with 12 bases between. CDR3 in DNA: TGTGCCAGCACCCGGGGGTTCGAAGAGACCCAGTACTTC. As protein: CASTRGFEETQYF.

V and J are TRBV7-2 and TRBJ2-4; maybe TRBD1 (6 bases). In germline, CDR1 is SGHTA, CDR2 FQGNSA. V lost 3 bases and J 0 bases, leaving 15 bases between the germline ends. The CDR3 length is 17 residues. The CDR3, as DNA: TGTGCCAGCAGCTTTGTCGGACAGCAACTAGCCAAAAACATTCAGTACTTC. This sequence encodes CASSFVGQQLAKNIQYF.

In this sample, this clone turned up a few times. This chain joins TRBV5-1 and TRBJ2-2, with unresolved D. In germline, CDR1 is SGHRS, CDR2 YFSETQ. Trimming left V 5 bases short and J 0 bases short, with 11 bases between. The CDR3 spans 15 residues. CDR3 protein: CASSLPLTNTGELFF. The CDR3 DNA follows: TGCGCCAGCAGTCTTCCCCTAACGAACACCGGGGAGCTGTTTTTT.

This chain uses TRBV20-1 with TRBJ2-1; unclear D gene. Germline CDR1 is DFQATT and CDR2 is SNEGSKA (reference sequence). The CDR3 runs 10 residues. V was trimmed by 5 bases and J by 7 bases, leaving 6 bases between them. The CDR3 coding sequence is TGCAGTGCTGTTCTGAATGAGCAGTTCTTC. It is translated as CSAVLNEQFF.

V gene TRBV29-1 combines with J gene TRBJ2-6, with D unclear. The germline V and J ends were trimmed by 6 bases and 2 bases, with 14 bases remaining between them. This CDR3 spans 15 amino acids. CDR1 is SQVTM, CDR2 ANQGSEA, per germline. The CDR3 region is CSVDRLEAGANVLTF. The DNA for the CDR3 is TGCAGCGTCGACCGGCTTGAGGCTGGGGCCAACGTCCTGACTTTC.

V usage is TRBV2 and J usage is TRBJ2-3; 7 nucleotides match TRBD1. The CDR3 has 14 residues. With 5 bases clipped from V and 6 bases from J, the junction kept 8 bases outside the gene matches. CDR1 is SNHLY, CDR2 FYNNEI, per germline. The chain's CDR3 is CASSRRQGADTQYF. DNA of the CDR3: TGTGCCAGCAGTAGAAGACAGGGTGCGGATACGCAGTATTTT. Drawing the rest from reference TRBV2 and TRBJ2-3, the complete variable domain is EPEVTQTPSHQVTQMGQEVILRCVPISNHLYFYWYRQILGQKVEFLVSFYNNEISEKSEIFDDQFSVERPDGSNFTLKIRSTKLEDSAMYFCASSRRQGADTQYFGPGTRLTVL.

This clone is classed as medium-sized. The chain combines TRBV7-2 with TRBJ2-1; D remains unclear. Trimming shortened V by 8 bases and J by 6 bases, and 8 bases separated the two germline ends. CDR3 size: 11 residues. Germline V gene sequence: CDR1 SGHTA, CDR2 FQGNSA. CDR3 loop: CASGMFNEQFF. CDR3 coding DNA: TGTGCCAGCGGTATGTTCAATGAGCAGTTCTTC.

The rearrangement links TRBV30 to TRBJ1-2; D is perhaps TRBD1 (5 bases). Looked up from germline, CDR1 is GTSNPN and CDR2 is SVGIG (reference sequence). There are 12 residues in the CDR3. V lost 4 bases and J 5 bases, leaving 11 bases between the germline ends. The chain's CDR3 is CAWTPPGYGYTF. The CDR3, as DNA: TGTGCCTGGACCCCACCAGGGTATGGCTACACCTTC.

The CDR3 here is CASSVAGVREQFF. The CDR3 DNA sequence: TGTGCCAGCAGCGTAGCGGGGGTCCGAGAGCAGTTCTTC. The rearrangement joins TRBV9 to TRBJ2-1, with D possibly TRBD2 on 6 matching bases. Germline V CDR1 and CDR2: SGDLS, YYNGEE. The CDR3 runs to 13 residues. Trimming pared 0 bases from V and 10 bases from J, leaving 11 bases between. The whole variable domain, filled in from reference TRBV9 and TRBJ2-1, reads DSGVTQTPKHLITATGQRVTLRCSPRSGDLSVYWYQQSLDQGLQFLIQYYNGEERAKGNILERFSAQQFPDLHSELNLSSLELGDSALYFCASSVAGVREQFFGPGTRLTVL.

In nucleotides, the CDR3 is TGTGCCAGCAGTGATGGGGGGGCATATGGGGCCAACGTCCTGACTTTC. Translation gives CASSDGGAYGANVLTF. The rearrangement joins TRBV2 to TRBJ2-6; a possible D gene is TRBD2 (7 bases). Germline V gene data show CDR1 as SNHLY and CDR2 as FYNNEI. V was pared by 3 bases and J by 3 bases, with 12 bases between. The CDR3 is 16 amino acids.

This sequence joins TRBV9 and TRBJ2-3; 8 bases fit TRBD2. The CDR3 covers 16 residues. CDR1 SGDLS and CDR2 YYNGEE come from the germline V gene. With V trimmed by 0 bases and J by 4 bases, 7 bases remained unmatched. CDR3 nucleotides: TGTGCCAGCAGCGTAGCCCCGGCGGGGGGATCAGATACGCAGTATTTT. Protein: CASSVAPAGGSDTQYF.

The chain recombines TRBV6-5 with TRBJ2-3; 10 positions agree with TRBD2. This CDR3 contains 13 residues. V lost 8 bases and J lost 9; bases outside the gene matches: 8. CDR1 is MNHEY and CDR2 is SVGAGI in the germline V gene. For the CDR3, the DNA is TGTGCCAGCGGGACTAGCGCCTTTGGGACGCAGTATTTT. Protein sequence: CASGTSAFGTQYF.

This clone appeared a few times. The chain carries TRBV29-1 and TRBJ1-2; D is uncertain. V was cut by 3 bases and J by 2 bases, with 10 bases left in between. This CDR3 region has 13 residues. Germline loops: CDR1 SQVTM, CDR2 ANQGSEA. This chain's CDR3 is CSVENGRNYGYTF. DNA of the CDR3: TGCAGCGTTGAGAACGGAAGAAACTATGGCTACACCTTC.

The chain couples TRBV29-1 to TRBJ2-3; tentative D call: TRBD2 (5 bases). Germline V gene sequence: CDR1 SQVTM, CDR2 ANQGSEA. The CDR3 length is 12 residues. Trimming pared 7 bases from V and 4 bases from J, leaving 12 bases between. CDR3 in amino acids: CSATRAPDTQYF. The CDR3, as DNA: TGCAGCGCCACGAGGGCCCCAGATACGCAGTATTTT.

This chain uses TRBV29-1 with TRBJ2-3, with D possibly matching TRBD2 (5 bases). V was shortened by 4 bases and J by 6 bases, with 14 bases between the two germline ends. Germline V lookup: CDR1 SQVTM, CDR2 ANQGSEA. This CDR3 has 13 amino acids. In DNA form, the CDR3 reads TGCAGCGTTGTGTCGGGGAACGGGGATACGCAGTATTTT. Translated, it gives CSVVSGNGDTQYF.

CDR3 in DNA: TGTGCCAGCAGCTTAAATCCGGGGGCCCAAAGGAGTGAGCAGTTCTTC. This translates into CASSLNPGAQRSEQFF. This chain uses TRBV7-2 with TRBJ2-1, with D perhaps assigned TRBD1 or TRBD2 (6 bases each). Germline V CDR1 and CDR2: SGHTA, FQGNSA. This CDR3 has 16 amino acids. Trimming removed 2 bases from V and 9 bases from J, with 20 bases in between. Supplemented by reference TRBV7-2 and TRBJ2-1, the full variable domain reads GAGVSQSPSNKVTEKGKDVELRCDPISGHTALYWYRQSLGQGLEFLIYFQGNSAPDKSGLPSDRFSAERTGGSVSTLTIQRTQQEDSAVYLCASSLNPGAQRSEQFFGPGTRLTVL.

With respect to this clone: Other nucleotide sequences from this sample produce the same CDR3. V is TRBV7-3 and J is TRBJ2-5; TRBD2 might be the D (6 bases). The CDR3 consists of 11 residues. Germline CDR1 is SGHTA and CDR2 is FQGTGA. The germline V and J ends were trimmed by 4 bases and 7 bases, with 7 bases remaining between them. The DNA for the CDR3 is TGTGCCAGCAGCTCCGGGGGGACCCAGTACTTC. Protein: CASSSGGTQYF.

This clone appeared many times. The rearrangement joins TRBV29-1 to TRBJ1-2; weak D call: TRBD1 (6 bases). The ends were cut back, 6 bases at V and 4 bases at J, with 12 bases in the middle. Germline assignment: CDR1 SQVTM and CDR2 ANQGSEA. This CDR3 comprises 12 residues. The CDR3 region has the DNA TGCAGCGTCGCAGGGGCGGGCTATGGCTACACCTTC. It encodes CSVAGAGYGYTF.

In its sample, this clone was seen once. This rearrangement joins TRBV14 to TRBJ1-6; D uncertain. Germline CDR1 and CDR2: SGHDN and FVKESK. V lost 4 bases to trimming and J lost 7 bases, with 8 bases between them. The CDR3 has 13 residues. The CDR3 region is CASSLQQNSPLHF. Here the CDR3 DNA reads TGTGCCAGCAGCCTGCAGCAGAATTCACCCCTCCACTTT.